The 32 T cell receptor beta chains listed next were all sequenced from one sample in a study of CD8+CD57+ T cells in acquired aplastic anemia. Sequencing involved patients with CD8+CD57+ cell expansion previously shown by flow cytometry. CDR3 and TCR beta VDJ profiling relied on a genomic DNA template. MiXCR was run by TCRdb on the reads, yielding one entry per CDR3 protein. The sample carries a few hundred thousand distinct CDR3 sequences, almost 50% recorded once. The specimen was sorted CD4+, CD8+, or CD8+CD57+ T cells (not recorded which) from PBMCs. The receptors here all came from a human donor with aplastic anemia.

This clonotype was seen a handful of times. The chain has TRBV7-8 and TRBJ2-1, with 11 nucleotides matching TRBD2. The length of the CDR3 is 16 residues. The ends lost 5 bases at V and 8 bases at J; junction bases unmatched: 11. Per the germline V gene, CDR1 is SGHVS and CDR2 is FQNEAQ. The CDR3 reads CASSPLSGGAIDEQFF. The CDR3 DNA sequence: TGTGCCAGCAGCCCACTTAGCGGGGGGGCCATCGATGAGCAGTTCTTC.

In this sample, this clonotype turned up a few times. A much larger clone differs by one base, so this may be a read error. V gene TRBV7-9 combines with J gene TRBJ2-5, with a tentative D call TRBD1 (5 bases). CDR3 length: 14 amino acids. Germline V gene lookup returns CDR1 SEHNR and CDR2 FQNEAQ (reference sequence). V lost 4 bases and J lost 4, with 13 bases in between. The CDR3 nucleotides read TGTGCCAGCAGCTATGACAGAGGACCAGAGACCCAGTACTTC. Translation gives CASSYDRGPETQYF.

The V call is TRBV15, the J call TRBJ2-5, with D maybe TRBD2 (5 bases). Per the germline V gene, CDR1 is LNHNV and CDR2 is YYDKDF (reference sequence). The CDR3 loop spans 13 amino acids. Between the trimmed V and J ends, which lost 1 base and 5 bases, there was a span of 8 bases. CDR3 loop: CATSRGGFETQYF. In nucleotides, the CDR3 is TGTGCCACCAGCAGAGGAGGGTTTGAGACCCAGTACTTC.

V and J are TRBV7-9 and TRBJ2-1; D not certain. Germline V lookup: CDR1 SEHNR, CDR2 FQNEAQ (reference sequence). The germline V and J ends were trimmed by 1 base and 1 base, with 8 bases remaining between them. There are 15 residues in the CDR3. The CDR3 DNA sequence: TGTGCCAGCAGCTTAGAGGCGGCGTCCTACAATGAGCAGTTCTTC. It yields the protein CASSLEAASYNEQFF.

The rearrangement joins TRBV7-3 to TRBJ2-7; 9 bases agree with TRBD2. V shed 5 bases, J shed 0 bases, and the junction held 5 bases outside the gene matches. In germline, CDR1 is SGHTA, CDR2 FQGTGA. CDR3 length: 15 amino acids. This CDR3 is CASSPGLASSYEQYF. The CDR3 DNA is TGTGCCAGCAGCCCGGGACTAGCCAGCTCCTACGAGCAGTACTTC. The variable domain in full, with the rest retrieved from reference TRBV7-3 and TRBJ2-7, is GAGVSQTPSNKVTEKGKYVELRCDPISGHTALYWYRQSLGQGPEFLIYFQGTGAADDSGLPNDRFFAVRPEGSVSTLKIQRTERGDSAVYLCASSPGLASSYEQYFGPGTRLTVT.

This chain links TRBV5-1 with TRBJ2-7; TRBD1 or TRBD2 may be the D gene (5 bases each). V was pared by 2 bases and J by 1 base, with 13 bases between. This CDR3 region has 15 residues. In germline, CDR1 is SGHRS, CDR2 YFSETQ. CDR3 protein: CASSFATGGSYEQYF. CDR3 in DNA: TGCGCCAGCAGCTTCGCCACAGGAGGATCCTACGAGCAGTACTTC.

V is TRBV2 and J is TRBJ2-5; no clear D gene. Germline CDR1 and CDR2: SNHLY and FYNNEI. V was cut by 7 bases and J by 5 bases, with 14 bases left in between. The CDR3 sequence is 13 residues long. The CDR3 sequence: CASKSPDLETQYF. The CDR3 bases are TGTGCCAGCAAGTCCCCGGACCTCGAGACCCAGTACTTC. Together with reference TRBV2 and TRBJ2-5, the CDR3 gives the full variable domain: EPEVTQTPSHQVTQMGQEVILRCVPISNHLYFYWYRQILGQKVEFLVSFYNNEISEKSEIFDDQFSVERPDGSNFTLKIRSTKLEDSAMYFCASKSPDLETQYFGPGTRLLVL.

In its sample, this clonotype was seen many times. V and J are TRBV6-5 and TRBJ1-1; the match to TRBD1 covers 7 bases. The CDR3 has 15 residues. With V trimmed by 2 bases and J by 0 bases, 3 bases remained unmatched. Per the germline V gene, CDR1 is MNHEY and CDR2 is SVGAGI. The CDR3 protein is CASSYRGQVNTEAFF. The DNA of the CDR3 is TGTGCCAGCAGTTACAGGGGGCAGGTGAACACTGAAGCTTTCTTT.

With respect to this clonotype: A much larger clone differs from this one at a single base, so this may be a read error. The genes are TRBV5-6 and TRBJ2-3; D may match TRBD1 or TRBD2 (5 bases each). Germline V gene data show CDR1 as SGHDT and CDR2 as YYEEEE. Trimming took 0 bases from V and 5 from J, leaving 16 bases between them. This CDR3 contains 16 residues. This CDR3 reads CASSLESGFGGDTQYF. The CDR3 coding sequence is TGTGCCAGCAGCTTGGAGAGTGGGTTTGGGGGAGATACGCAGTATTTT.

This clonotype was observed many times. V and J are TRBV9 and TRBJ2-7; 13 bases map to TRBD2. The CDR3 length is 15 residues. With V trimmed by 2 bases and J by 11 bases, 10 bases remained unmatched. The germline V gene encodes CDR1 SGDLS and CDR2 YYNGEE. This CDR3 reads CASSVIGTSGDFKYF. CDR3 DNA sequence: TGTGCCAGCAGCGTGATCGGGACTAGCGGGGACTTTAAGTACTTC.

This clonotype was seen many times. The chain joins TRBV7-2 to TRBJ2-7, with 8 bases identical to TRBD2. The germline V gene has CDR1 SGHTA and CDR2 FQGNSA. With V trimmed by 2 bases and J by 2 bases, 2 bases remained unmatched. The CDR3 runs 14 residues. The CDR3 spells CASSLIAGPYEQYF. The CDR3 DNA sequence: TGTGCCAGCAGCTTAATAGCGGGGCCCTACGAGCAGTACTTC.

This clonotype was picked up many times. This may be a read error: a much more frequent sequence differs by one nucleotide. This chain connects TRBV9 to TRBJ1-1; D unclear. The CDR3 is 13 amino acids. Trimming left V 0 bases short and J 4 bases short, with 7 bases between. Germline values: CDR1 SGDLS, CDR2 YYNGEE. The CDR3: CASSVDWSTEAFF. CDR3 DNA: TGTGCCAGCAGCGTAGACTGGAGCACTGAAGCTTTCTTT.

This clonotype was seen more than once but under ten times. The genes are TRBV9 and TRBJ1-1; D is ambiguous. V lost 4 bases and J lost 4, with 11 bases in between. The CDR3 spans 13 residues. Per the germline V gene, CDR1 is SGDLS and CDR2 is YYNGEE. The chain's CDR3 is CASSTRSGTEAFF. Written as DNA, the CDR3 is TGTGCCAGCAGCACCCGGTCGGGCACTGAAGCTTTCTTT.

The CDR3 protein is CASSPPSGAANVLTF. CDR3 nucleotides: TGTGCCAGCAGTCCTCCTTCAGGGGCGGCCAACGTCCTGACTTTC. The chain couples TRBV7-8 to TRBJ2-6, with a weak D call TRBD1 (6 bases). V lost 6 bases, J lost 6 bases, and 15 bases lay in between. The CDR3 consists of 15 residues. Germline CDR1 reads SGHVS; CDR2 reads FQNEAQ.

This clonotype was picked up many times. V and J are TRBV3-1 and TRBJ1-5, with D unresolved. Germline CDR1 LGHDT, CDR2 YNNKEL (reference sequence). V lost 2 bases and J 5 bases, leaving 7 bases between the germline ends. This CDR3 region has 13 residues. The CDR3 sequence is CASSQMADQPQHF. CDR3 DNA: TGTGCCAGCAGCCAAATGGCAGATCAGCCCCAGCATTTT. Combining the CDR3 with reference TRBV3-1 and TRBJ1-5 gives the whole variable domain DTAVSQTPKYLVTQMGNDKSIKCEQNLGHDTMYWYKQDSKKFLKIMFSYNNKELIINETVPNRFSPKSPDKAHLNLHINSLELGDSAVYFCASSQMADQPQHFGDGTRLSIL.

This clonotype was counted a few times. The chain combines TRBV6-5 with TRBJ1-1; a possible D gene is TRBD1 (5 bases). The CDR3 consists of 14 residues. Deletions cut 2 bases from V and 1 base from J, with 8 bases between. From germline, CDR1 is MNHEY and CDR2 SVGAGI. The CDR3 sequence: CASSYVGGNTEAFF. The CDR3 region has the DNA TGTGCCAGCAGTTACGTTGGGGGGAACACTGAAGCTTTCTTT.

This clonotype was counted ten times or more. This chain joins TRBV5-1 and TRBJ2-5, with D possibly TRBD2 on 6 matching bases. Trimming shortened V by 0 bases and J by 5 bases, and 17 bases separated the two germline ends. This CDR3 is built from 16 residues. In germline, CDR1 is SGHRS, CDR2 YFSETQ. The chain's CDR3 is CASSLGIGGAGETQYF. The CDR3 DNA reads TGCGCCAGCAGCTTGGGAATCGGGGGTGCTGGGGAGACCCAGTACTTC.

This clonotype showed up many times. CDR3 region: CSVQEGLNTEAFF. For the CDR3, the DNA is TGCAGCGTCCAGGAGGGGTTGAACACTGAAGCTTTCTTT. This sequence joins TRBV29-1 and TRBJ1-1; D is possibly TRBD1 (5 bases). Germline V gives CDR1 SQVTM, CDR2 ANQGSEA. Trimming removed 6 bases at V and 0 bases at J, with 11 bases between. The CDR3 contains 13 residues.

The rearrangement uses TRBV10-3 and TRBJ1-1; 10 bases fit TRBD1. The length of the CDR3 is 15 residues. The V gene end was trimmed by 11 bases and the J gene end by 3 bases; junction bases not matched to a gene: 12. Germline-derived CDR1 and CDR2 are ENHRY and SYGVKD. CDR3 region: CAAHSDRGRDTEAFF. The CDR3 DNA reads TGTGCCGCCCATTCCGACAGGGGGCGAGACACTGAAGCTTTCTTT.

Details on this clonotype: It may be a read error: a sequence one base away is much more abundant. The gene calls are TRBV5-1 and TRBJ1-1; D gene unclear. The CDR3 loop spans 13 amino acids. CDR1 and CDR2 from the germline V gene are SGHRS and YFSETQ. Trimming pared 3 bases from V and 4 bases from J, leaving 10 bases between. This CDR3 is CASSSTEVTEAFF. The CDR3 region has the DNA TGCGCCAGCAGCTCTACAGAGGTCACTGAAGCTTTCTTT.

The V and J genes are TRBV5-1 and TRBJ1-4; D might be TRBD1 (6 bases). From germline, CDR1 is SGHRS and CDR2 YFSETQ. CDR3 length: 15 residues. The V end was cut by 0 bases, the J end by 0 bases, with 6 bases between. This chain's CDR3 is CASSLGTATNEKLFF. The CDR3, as DNA: TGCGCCAGCAGCTTGGGGACAGCAACTAATGAAAAACTGTTTTTT.

This clonotype was detected ten times or more. The rearrangement uses TRBV4-2 and TRBJ1-5; D is perhaps TRBD1 (6 bases). V shed 4 bases and J shed 3 bases, with 16 bases lying between them. The CDR3 spans 16 residues. Germline V lookup: CDR1 LGHNA, CDR2 YNFKEQ. CDR3 region: CASSRVWQGTNQPQHF. Written as DNA, the CDR3 is TGTGCCAGCAGCCGTGTTTGGCAGGGGACCAATCAGCCCCAGCATTTT.

This clonotype has a count of ten or more. The chain recombines TRBV6-5 with TRBJ1-1; 7 nucleotides line up with TRBD1. The length of the CDR3 is 14 residues. Germline CDR1 reads MNHEY; CDR2 reads SVGAGI. Trimming took 6 bases from V and 1 from J; bases not matched to a gene: 5. The CDR3 DNA is TGTGCCAGCAGACCGGGACAGCCGAACACTGAAGCTTTCTTT. Its translation: CASRPGQPNTEAFF.

There are many counts of this clonotype. The chain uses TRBV4-1 and TRBJ1-5; the match to TRBD1 covers 8 bases. The CDR3 is 16 residues long. CDR1 and CDR2 from the germline V gene are MGHRA and YSYEKL. V dropped 3 bases and J dropped 6; count of bases not matched to a gene: 10. The CDR3 reads CASSHQGARGPQPQHF. For the CDR3, the DNA is TGCGCCAGCAGCCACCAAGGGGCCAGGGGGCCTCAGCCCCAGCATTTT.

This clonotype was recorded many times. The chain joins TRBV5-1 to TRBJ2-1; 7 positions agree with TRBD1. The CDR3 contains 12 residues. J was trimmed by 7 bases and V by 4 bases; bases with no gene match: 2. Germline-derived CDR1 and CDR2 are SGHRS and YFSETQ. The CDR3 region has the DNA TGCGCCAGCAGCAAACAGGGGAATGAGCAGTTCTTC. Residues: CASSKQGNEQFF.

The DNA for the CDR3 is TGTGCCAGCAGTGGAAGCGCCTACGAGCAGTACTTC. This codes for CASSGSAYEQYF. V and J are TRBV2 and TRBJ2-7; D gene uncertain. Looked up from germline, CDR1 is SNHLY and CDR2 is FYNNEI. Trimming pared 4 bases from V and 2 bases from J, leaving 6 bases between. This CDR3 is 12 amino acids long.

This clonotype was observed many times. V is TRBV28 and J is TRBJ2-7, with 7 bases aligning to TRBD2. Losses at the gene ends were 3 bases for V and 4 bases for J; bases not matched to a gene: 3. This CDR3 has 13 amino acids. Germline CDR1 and CDR2: MDHEN and SYDVKM. The CDR3: CASSLPSGYEQYF. The CDR3 DNA is TGTGCCAGCAGTTTGCCTAGCGGTTACGAGCAGTACTTC.

The chain combines TRBV19 with TRBJ1-2; perhaps TRBD1 as D (6 bases). V lost 5 bases to trimming and J lost 0 bases, with 13 bases between them. Germline-derived CDR1 and CDR2 are LNHDA and SQIVND (reference sequence). This CDR3 has 15 amino acids. The chain's CDR3 is CASSVPGTTNYGYTF. The CDR3 DNA follows: TGTGCCAGTAGTGTCCCCGGGACAACTAACTATGGCTACACCTTC.

The rearrangement uses TRBV5-4 and TRBJ2-7, with TRBD1 identical over 8 bases. Germline trimming cut 7 bases from V and 2 bases from J; bases unmatched to any gene: 8. This CDR3 contains 14 residues. CDR1 SGHNT and CDR2 YYREEE come from the germline V gene (reference sequence). The CDR3 DNA reads as TGTGCCAGCGAGGGGGCGACAGGGGCCTACGAGCAGTACTTC. Translated, it gives CASEGATGAYEQYF. Full variable domain (outside the CDR3, taken from reference TRBV5-4 and TRBJ2-7): ETGVTQSPTHLIKTRGQQVTLRCSSQSGHNTVSWYQQALGQGPQFIFQYYREEENGRGNFPPRFSGLQFPNYSSELNVNALELDDSALYLCASEGATGAYEQYFGPGTRLTVT.

This clonotype was seen at least ten times. The chain couples TRBV7-6 to TRBJ2-2, with TRBD1 as a possible D gene (5 bases). This CDR3 has 16 amino acids. Trimming stripped 2 bases from V and 2 bases from J, with 12 bases between. Germline V gives CDR1 SGHVS, CDR2 FNYEAQ. The CDR3 loop reads CASSLNVGLNTGELFF. In nucleotides, the CDR3 is TGTGCCAGCAGCTTAAACGTGGGGCTAAACACCGGGGAGCTGTTTTTT.

This clonotype was counted between two and nine times. A much larger clone is a single base away; this may be a read error. This rearrangement joins TRBV2 to TRBJ2-7; D is uncertain. From germline, CDR1 is SNHLY and CDR2 FYNNEI. There are 13 residues in the CDR3. V was shortened by 2 bases and J by 7 bases, with 12 bases between the two germline ends. The DNA for the CDR3 is TGTGCCAGCAGTGAATATGTGGTTGGTGAGCAGTACTTC. This codes for CASSEYVVGEQYF.

This clonotype was seen more than once but under ten times. This rearrangement joins TRBV15 to TRBJ2-5, with D unresolved. V dropped 0 bases and J dropped 5 bases, with 7 bases sitting between them. This CDR3 spans 13 amino acids. Germline CDR1 LNHNV, CDR2 YYDKDF (reference sequence). CDR3 sequence: CATSRDAQETQYF. DNA of the CDR3: TGTGCCACCAGCAGAGACGCCCAGGAGACCCAGTACTTC.